These 8 T cell receptor beta chains came from one sample sequenced in a study of identical twins. From the 5' RACE reads, TCRdb called clonotypes with MiXCR, one entry per CDR3 protein. This repertoire shows approximately 490,000 distinct CDR3 sequences, more than 20% found once; its top ten account for 0.48%. These data were also reused for a study on yellow fever vaccine responses in identical twins.

The source material was CD4+ T cells sorted from blood. These receptors all come from a woman aged 18-29 years in good health.

This clonotype appeared a few times. The chain joins TRBV27 to TRBJ2-1, with 8 bases identical to TRBD2. V gave up 7 bases and J gave up 5 bases; unmatched junction bases: 7. The germline V gene has CDR1 MNHEY and CDR2 SMNVEV (reference sequence). CDR3 length equals 14 residues. The chain's CDR3 is CASTIAGRNNEQFF. DNA of the CDR3: TGTGCCAGCACTATAGCGGGGAGAAACAATGAGCAGTTCTTC.

CDR3 nucleotides: TGCAGTGCTAGGGCGGGCCTGACCTACGAGCAGTACTTC. Protein sequence: CSARAGLTYEQYF. This chain joins TRBV20-1 and TRBJ2-7; D may be TRBD2 (5 bases). Trimming took off 3 bases at V and 2 bases at J, with 11 bases between the two ends. Germline lookup yields CDR1 DFQATT and CDR2 SNEGSKA (reference sequence). This CDR3 has 13 amino acids.

This clonotype came up a few times. The rearrangement joins TRBV4-1 to TRBJ1-5; no clear D. V dropped 1 base and J dropped 2 bases, with 9 bases sitting between them. Germline loops: CDR1 MGHRA, CDR2 YSYEKL. This CDR3 is 15 amino acids long. The chain's CDR3 is CASSQAGYGNQPQHF. In DNA form, the CDR3 reads TGCGCCAGCAGCCAAGCTGGGTATGGCAATCAGCCCCAGCATTTT.

This clonotype was seen a handful of times. This CDR3 is CASSNTGHRDRSANEQFF. The CDR3 region has the DNA TGTGCCAGCAGCAACACAGGCCACCGGGACAGGTCGGCCAATGAGCAGTTCTTC. This chain uses TRBV21-1 with TRBJ2-1; TRBD1, the D gene given by the table, was not confirmed from the DNA. TRBV21-1 is assigned pseudogene status. This CDR3 contains 18 residues.

This clonotype was picked up a small number of times. The chain couples TRBV4-2 to TRBJ2-1, with 9 nucleotides matching TRBD1. CDR1 and CDR2 (germline): LGHNA, YNFKEQ. The ends lost 0 bases at V and 8 bases at J; junction bases unmatched: 20. The CDR3 length is 20 residues. The CDR3 spells CASSQDMGQGSLRLFHEQFF. The CDR3 DNA is TGTGCCAGCAGCCAAGATATGGGACAGGGCTCCTTGAGACTGTTCCATGAGCAGTTCTTC.

The rearrangement joins TRBV10-3 to TRBJ2-1, with 12 nucleotides matching TRBD1. The length of the CDR3 is 18 residues. In germline, CDR1 is ENHRY, CDR2 SYGVKD. V was pared by 4 bases and J by 2 bases, with 9 bases of the junction left unmatched. CDR3 DNA: TGTGCCATCAGTGGGGGACAGGGGGCAGTTCAAACCTACAATGAGCAGTTCTTC. Protein product: CAISGGQGAVQTYNEQFF.

This clonotype was observed a handful of times. The chain joins TRBV5-1 to TRBJ2-1, with TRBD2 matching 10 bases. This CDR3 has 16 residues. The germline V gene encodes CDR1 SGHRS and CDR2 YFSETQ. The junction had 2 bases not matched to a gene; V was cut back by 0 bases and J by 2 bases. This chain's CDR3 is CASSLATSGTYNEQFF. Written as DNA, the CDR3 is TGCGCCAGCAGCTTGGCCACTAGCGGGACCTACAATGAGCAGTTCTTC.

V usage is TRBV21-1 and J usage is TRBJ2-7; TRBD1, as called in the table, went unchecked against the DNA. TRBV21-1 is designated a pseudogene. This CDR3 is built from 16 residues. The CDR3 reads CASSKDIGDSYYEQYV. CDR3 DNA: TGTGCCAGCAGCAAAGATATAGGGGACAGCTACTACGAGCAGTACGTC.